The present T cell receptor beta chain was sequenced within a study of regulatory and conventional T cells in RAG deficiency. The sorted conventional CD4+ T cells were CD25-low and CD127-high, with genomic DNA sequenced. The repertoire was sequenced with immunoSEQ multiplex PCR; TCRdb's copy has only in-frame clones and lacks some. The sample yields 30,000 to 40,000 clones, about 70% seen once. As for this clone: Its antigen is still unknown.

Between the trimmed V and J ends, which lost 2 bases and 0 bases, there was a span of 9 bases. The length of the CDR3 is 14 residues. Per germline, CDR1 SGDLS and CDR2 YYNGEE. Study-wide points: Shorter CDR3s in all patient subsets; >75% Treg-Tconv overlap in Omenn. Shannon entropy was markedly lower and Simpson indices higher in RAG-deficient patients than control T-cell subsets.

These data also formed part of another study, on regulatory T cells. From that report: Primers: 52 TRBV forward and 13 TRBJ reverse.

V usage is TRBV9 and J usage is TRBJ2-7, with TRBD1 as a possible D gene (6 bases). Sequencing was carried out using CD4+ effector T cells sorted from blood. The source of this sequence is a human donor in good health. The DNA of the CDR3 is TGTGCCAGCAGCGTGGACAGAAACTCCTACGAGCAGTACTTC. This codes for CASSVDRNSYEQYF.